This entry concerns a single TCR beta chain. Its matching antigen is unknown. The data derive from a study of T cell responses to AZD1222 COVID-19 vaccine. Study results and limitations: As reported, nearly half of all spike-specific TCRs target variant regions that are unmutated. In a largely white British group with more females than males, clonal diversity was possibly underestimated.

J lost 1 base, V lost 3 bases, and 4 bases had no gene match. Germline V gives CDR1 LNHDA, CDR2 SQIVND (reference sequence). The CDR3 totals 15 residues. Generated by immunoSEQ multiplex PCR, the TCRdb table keeps only in-frame clones and is missing some. The sample contains around 180,000 clones, around 86% of which appear only once. The chain carries TRBV19 and TRBJ2-3; TRBD1 aligns across 7 bases. Here the sequenced sample was peripheral blood, taken on day 0 of MenACWY control vaccination. The sequence came from an adult in good health. DNA for the CDR3: TGTGCCAGTAGTATCGACAGGGTACGCACAGATACGCAGTATTTT. Translating gives CASSIDRVRTDTQYF.